This is a list of T cell receptor beta chains from one sample in a study of long-term antiretroviral therapy in people with HIV. TCRdb's table, derived via immunoSEQ multiplex PCR, lists solely in-frame clones and lacks some. Of tens of thousands of clones in the sample, 80% to 90% are singletons; the top ten hold 7.5% to 10%. The source material was unsorted PBMCs, sampled 3.2 years before starting antiretroviral therapy. The origin of the receptors is a man over 45 with HIV. The CDR3 runs from the conserved cysteine through the conserved F or W. Each record gives: J gene, clone size, D gene, V gene, CDR3 protein, CDR3 DNA. The D gene is left open where the match is weak. The size field is filled for only some rows; it gives once, few, many or a size class.

>TRBJ2-7|.|.|TRBV30
CAWSIGWYEQYF
TGTGCCTGGAGTATCGGGTGGTACGAGCAGTACTTC
>TRBJ2-1|.|TRBD2|TRBV18
CASSPLTSGIYNEQFF
TGTGCCAGCTCACCCTTGACTAGCGGGATTTACAATGAGCAGTTCTTC
>TRBJ2-3|.|TRBD2|TRBV2
CASSEARASGRDTQYF
TGTGCCAGCAGTGAGGCCCGGGCTAGCGGGAGAGATACGCAGTATTTT
>TRBJ2-7|.|TRBD1|TRBV2
CASSWDRGYEQYF
TGTGCCAGCAGTTGGGACAGGGGCTACGAGCAGTACTTC
>TRBJ2-2|.|.|TRBV27
CASSLSWGRSTGELFF
TGTGCCAGCAGTCTCTCTTGGGGGCGAAGCACCGGGGAGCTGTTTTTT
>TRBJ2-7|once|.|TRBV30
CAWNIRGVSYEQYF
TGTGCCTGGAACATCAGGGGAGTTTCCTACGAGCAGTACTTC
>TRBJ1-6|.|.|TRBV19
CASSGKTANGPLHF
TGTGCCAGTAGCGGCAAGACGGCCAACGGACCCCTCCACTTT
>TRBJ1-3|.|.|TRBV6-5
CASRSQGTGNTIYF
TGTGCCAGCAGGTCACAGGGAACTGGAAACACCATATATTTT
>TRBJ1-5|.|.|TRBV5-6
CASSSFTGGNQPQHF
TGTGCCAGCAGCTCATTTACAGGCGGCAATCAGCCCCAGCATTTT
>TRBJ1-1|.|.|TRBV28
CASSLTGDTEAFF
TGTGCCAGCAGTTTAACGGGGGACACTGAAGCTTTCTTT
>TRBJ2-1|.|.|TRBV27
CASSLRVSRGYNEQFF
TGTGCCAGCAGTTTAAGGGTCTCGCGGGGATACAATGAGCAGTTCTTC
>TRBJ1-2|few|TRBD1|TRBV27
CASSFGDRAGGYTF
TGTGCCAGCAGTTTCGGAGACAGGGCGGGTGGCTACACCTTC
>TRBJ1-2|.|.|TRBV27
CASSFWDRRRGYTF
TGTGCCAGCAGTTTCTGGGACCGCCGGCGTGGCTACACCTTC
>TRBJ2-1|.|TRBD2|TRBV5-1
CASSLGLAVNEQFF
TGCGCCAGCAGCCTAGGACTAGCGGTCAATGAGCAGTTCTTC
>TRBJ2-3|once|.|TRBV7-2
CASSFGGPSTDTQYF
TGTGCCAGCAGCTTCGGCGGACCTAGCACAGATACGCAGTATTTT
>TRBJ1-4|few|.|TRBV5-1
CASSIELQGAFGELFF
TGCGCCAGCAGCATTGAGTTACAGGGAGCCTTTGGGGAACTGTTTTTT
>TRBJ2-5|.|.|TRBV10-1
CASSGTGGETQYF
TGCGCCAGCAGTGGGACTGGAGGGGAGACCCAGTACTTC
>TRBJ1-3|.|.|TRBV7-9
CASTKPGAFSGNTIYF
TGTGCCAGCACCAAACCGGGGGCCTTCTCTGGAAACACCATATATTTT
>TRBJ1-1|.|.|TRBV7-2
CASSLTQMGTEAFF
TGTGCCAGCAGCTTAACTCAAATGGGGACTGAAGCTTTCTTT
>TRBJ1-6|.|TRBD1|TRBV7-2
CASKLGGVGYNSPLHF
TGTGCCAGCAAGTTAGGGGGCGTAGGATATAATTCACCCCTCCACTTT
>TRBJ1-2|.|.|TRBV28
CASSLWPGKNGNYGYTF
TGTGCCAGCAGTTTATGGCCTGGGAAAAATGGAAACTATGGCTACACCTTC
>TRBJ2-7|.|.|TRBV7-9
CASGGGKSYEQYF
TGTGCCTCTGGCGGTGGGAAGTCCTACGAGCAGTACTTC
>TRBJ2-1|.|TRBD2|TRBV18
CASSPTSGSDLEQFF
TGTGCCAGCTCACCAACTAGCGGGTCCGACCTAGAGCAGTTCTTC
>TRBJ1-4|.|.|TRBV6-5
CASSYRRDPAGKLFF
TGTGCCAGCAGTTACCGGAGGGACCCAGCAGGAAAACTGTTTTTT
>TRBJ1-5|.|.|TRBV5-1
CASSFRGGSQPQHF
TGCGCCAGCAGCTTCAGGGGAGGGAGTCAGCCCCAGCATTTT
>TRBJ2-1|.|TRBD1|TRBV29-1
CSALNVMGQGEQFF
TGCAGCGCTCTGAACGTAATGGGACAGGGTGAGCAGTTCTTC
>TRBJ2-7|few|TRBD2|TRBV6-4
CASTSRREGDYEQYF
TGTGCCAGCACGTCTCGGCGGGAGGGAGACTACGAGCAGTACTTC
>TRBJ2-2|.|TRBD2|TRBV11-1
CASSLLSGAMVTGELFF
TGTGCCAGCAGCTTATTAAGCGGGGCGATGGTCACCGGGGAGCTGTTTTTT
>TRBJ2-3|.|.|TRBV29-1
CSVKRQTSTDTQYF
TGCAGCGTTAAACGCCAGACAAGCACAGATACGCAGTATTTT
>TRBJ1-1|.|.|TRBV28
CASSSLPPWGNTEAFF
TGTGCCAGCAGTTCCCTGCCGCCCTGGGGGAACACTGAAGCTTTCTTT
>TRBJ1-3|.|.|TRBV5-4
CASSRRESGNTIYF
TGTGCCAGCAGCAGACGGGAGTCTGGAAACACCATATATTTT
>TRBJ2-1|.|TRBD2|TRBV5-1
CASSWGLAGAYNEQFF
TGCGCCAGCAGCTGGGGACTAGCGGGGGCGTACAATGAGCAGTTCTTC
>TRBJ1-2|.|TRBD1|TRBV6-5
CASSPTGEVRGYTF
TGTGCCAGCAGTCCGACAGGGGAAGTGAGGGGCTACACCTTC
>TRBJ1-4|.|.|TRBV15
CATSRDREKLFF
TGTGCCACCAGCAGAGATCGCGAAAAACTGTTTTTT
>TRBJ1-2|.|.|TRBV7-2
CASTPGRDYGYTF
TGTGCCAGCACCCCGGGCAGGGACTATGGCTACACCTTC
>TRBJ2-7|once|.|TRBV6-1
CASSDGDGNFYEQYF
TGTGCCAGCAGTGACGGGGACGGTAACTTCTACGAGCAGTACTTC
>TRBJ2-7|.|.|TRBV9
CASSQNSVVGFFSYEQYF
TGTGCCAGCAGCCAAAATAGCGTAGTCGGGTTCTTCTCCTACGAGCAGTACTTC
>TRBJ1-2|.|.|TRBV2
CASRFNYGYTF
TGTGCCAGCAGATTTAACTATGGCTACACCTTC
>TRBJ2-1|.|.|TRBV28
CASSLTREQFF
TGTGCCAGCAGTTTGACCCGCGAGCAGTTCTTC
>TRBJ2-7|.|TRBD1|TRBV7-3
CASSLGTGVSYEQYF
TGTGCCAGCAGCTTAGGGACAGGGGTCTCCTACGAGCAGTACTTC
>TRBJ2-4|.|TRBD1|TRBV27
CASSSLSRDRVAKNIQYF
TGTGCCAGCAGCTCTCTGTCCCGGGACAGGGTAGCCAAAAACATTCAGTACTTC
>TRBJ2-4|.|.|TRBV7-2
CASSLDRVGIQYF
TGTGCCAGCAGCCTCGACCGGGTGGGCATTCAGTACTTC
>TRBJ1-1|.|.|TRBV19
CASSPTGTLYTEAFF
TGTGCCAGTAGTCCCACCGGGACACTTTACACTGAAGCTTTCTTT
>TRBJ2-3|once|.|TRBV15
CATSRADTDTQYF
TGTGCCACCAGCAGAGCGGATACAGATACGCAGTATTTT
>TRBJ1-4|once|.|TRBV10-3
CAIGPFPATNEKLFF
TGTGCCATCGGGCCGTTCCCAGCAACTAATGAAAAACTGTTTTTT
>TRBJ2-5|.|TRBD2|TRBV9
CASSVGAGGGLETQYF
TGTGCCAGCAGCGTAGGGGCGGGAGGAGGATTAGAGACCCAGTACTTC
>TRBJ1-2|.|TRBD1|TRBV5-4
CASIGQQGASYGYTF
TGTGCCTCGATTGGTCAACAGGGGGCGTCATATGGCTACACCTTC